This T cell receptor beta chain is drawn from a study of Ad26.COV2.S vaccination and SARS-CoV-2 variants. Looking at the study overall: This donor came from the COV1001 trial of Ad26.COV2.S. Dosing was one shot or two shots 56 days apart.

Findings and caveats of the study: Substantial response breadth was reportedly seen for spike-specific CD8+ and CD4+ T cells after vaccination. Recipients given vaccine exceeded placebo recipients in spike-specific TCR breadth.

Trimming cost V 5 bases and J 5 bases, with 20 bases left between them. The germline V gene has CDR1 LGHNT and CDR2 FRNRAP. There are 16 residues in the CDR3. Clones were sequenced by immunoSEQ multiplex PCR, and TCRdb holds only the in-frame ones, with some missing. The repertoire holds over 400,000 clones, with around 92% as singletons. Concerning this clone: Its target is unknown.

Treatment meaning: some 19 received Ad26.COV2.S at low or high dose, single or two shots; several received placebo; per-sample allocation not given. Sampling was performed 63 days after the first vaccine or placebo injection. The chain carries TRBV12-5 and TRBJ2-3, with D possibly matching TRBD1 (5 bases). The receptor's source is a person between 18 and 60 years old who received the Ad26.COV2.S COVID-19 vaccine or a placebo. Material: peripheral blood, obtained in a trial of Ad26.COV2.S vaccine versus placebo. The CDR3 region is CASGKGEGKRGDTQYF. CDR3 bases: TGTGCTAGTGGTAAAGGGGAAGGGAAAAGGGGAGATACGCAGTATTTT.